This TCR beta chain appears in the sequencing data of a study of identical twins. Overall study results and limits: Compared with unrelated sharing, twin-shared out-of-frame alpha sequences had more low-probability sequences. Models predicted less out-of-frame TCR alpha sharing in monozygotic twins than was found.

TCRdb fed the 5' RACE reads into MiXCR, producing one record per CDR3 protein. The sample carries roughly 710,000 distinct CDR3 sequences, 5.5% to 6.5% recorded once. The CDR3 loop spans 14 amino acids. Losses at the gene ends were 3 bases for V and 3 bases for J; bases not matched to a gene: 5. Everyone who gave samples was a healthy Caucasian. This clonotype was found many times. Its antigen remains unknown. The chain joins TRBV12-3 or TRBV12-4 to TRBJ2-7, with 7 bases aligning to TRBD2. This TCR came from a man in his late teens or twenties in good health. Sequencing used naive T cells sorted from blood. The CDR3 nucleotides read TGTGCCAGCAGTTTGAGTCCTAGCGGCTACGAGCAGTACTTC. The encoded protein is CASSLSPSGYEQYF.